Listed here is a single TCR beta chain. The assay was immunoSEQ multiplex PCR, and TCRdb's table has in-frame clones only and misses some. The profile shows over 150,000 clones, 60% to 80% of them singletons. The sample is drawn from a study of blood T cell repertoires in COVID-19. From germline, CDR1 is SGHRS and CDR2 YFSETQ. V lost 7 bases and J lost 7, with 11 bases in between. This CDR3 comprises 11 residues. The specimen was peripheral blood. The receptor's source is a woman in her seventies with acute or convalescent COVID-19. This chain connects TRBV5-1 to TRBJ1-1; D is possibly TRBD1 (5 bases). Here the CDR3 reads CASALGDEAFF. In nucleotides, the CDR3 is TGCGCCAGCGCCCTAGGGGATGAAGCTTTCTTT.